Detailed here is one T cell receptor (beta chain). Its antigen is not yet known. No base-level quality is on record; no much larger clone is a single base apart. This entry comes from a study of OX40 agonist ivuxolimab in advanced cancers. Looking at the study overall: Ivuxolimab was a fully human IgG2 agonistic monoclonal antibody targeting the costimulatory receptor OX40 (CD134). Intravenous ivuxolimab was administered to patients every 2 weeks at six dose levels: 0.01, 0.1, 0.3, 1.5, 3 and 10 mg/kg. Of the roughly 50 dose-escalation patients, hepatocellular carcinoma was present in around 20, melanoma in approximately 15, renal cell carcinoma in 9 and head and neck cancer in 9. The dose-escalation cohort was over 70% male with a mean age of about 60 years, ranging from roughly 20 to 80. Patients were allowed to have had prior anti-PD-1, anti-PD-L1 or anti-CTLA-4 therapy, and approximately 39% of the dose-escalation patients had been treated with checkpoint inhibitors. Partial responses were achieved by three dose-escalation patients, of whom one had hepatocellular carcinoma and two had cutaneous melanoma. Peripheral TCRbeta sequencing was intended to test whether TCR sequence diversity was altered and clonal T-cell expansion was caused by ivuxolimab. The paper reports the monotherapy dose-escalation portion (N = 52 patients) of the phase I ivuxolimab trial. Results the study describes overall, beyond this receptor: Clonal expansion of both CD4+ and CD8+ blood T cells was observed from baseline to week 6 at doses 0.1 to 3.0 mg/kg. In the 0.1-3.0 mg/kg groups, partial responders had among the lowest normalized peripheral clonal expansion, particularly in CD8+ T cells. On average, CD8+ T cells showed more expanded clones than CD4+ T cells after ivuxolimab. Low levels of normalized T-cell clonal expansion were also seen in some nonresponding patients. Antigen specificity was not determined for the clonally expanded peripheral T cells.

For sequencing of the TCRbeta CDR3 region, genomic DNA was extracted from the sorted cells. The immunoSEQ Assay was used to sequence the TCRbeta CDR3 regions. Not all clones reach the TCRdb copy of this immuneACCESS table, which keeps in-frame sequences only. Checked studies attribute under half of the gap to unresolved V genes and leave the rest unexplained. The sample records more than 15,000 clones, roughly 70% of which are singletons. The ten top clones hold over 25% of the sample. Patients with a history of autoimmune disease or receiving systemic immunosuppression were excluded from the trial. Peripheral blood for TCR sequencing was collected from all dose cohorts at baseline, on cycle 4 day 1, and on cycle 7 day 1. Samples came from an open-label, multicenter, first-in-human phase I dose-escalation trial of ivuxolimab. Adults with locally advanced or metastatic melanoma, renal cell carcinoma, hepatocellular carcinoma or head and neck squamous cell carcinoma were enrolled in the trial. Before TCR sequencing, CD4+ and CD8+ T cells were separately sorted from peripheral blood.

The CDR3 covers 13 residues, taking in both the cysteine and the phenylalanine. CDR3 DNA only is kept here, 39 bases in frame from base 1. The germline V gene (reference sequence) yields PRHDT for CDR1 and FYEKMQ for CDR2. The specimen was CD4+ or CD8+ T cells sorted from blood, collected in a trial of the OX40 agonist ivuxolimab. The V and J segments used are TRBV13 and TRBJ2-5; the D gene is unclear. With the DNA end fitting TRBJ2-7 better, the J assignment may be wrong. The clonotype was recovered from an adult with an advanced solid tumor such as melanoma, head and neck, liver or kidney cancer. The CDR3 region has the sequence CASSQGWPYEQYF. The DNA reads TGTGCCAGCTCCCAAGGGTGGCCCTACGAGCAGTACTTC.